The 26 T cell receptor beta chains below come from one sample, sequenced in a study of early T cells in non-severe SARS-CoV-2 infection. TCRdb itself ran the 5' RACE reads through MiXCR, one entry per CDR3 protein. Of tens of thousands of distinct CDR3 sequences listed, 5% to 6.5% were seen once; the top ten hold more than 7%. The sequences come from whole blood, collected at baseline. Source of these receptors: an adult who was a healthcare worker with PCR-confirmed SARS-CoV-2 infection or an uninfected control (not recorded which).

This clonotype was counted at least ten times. CDR3 DNA: TGTGCCAGCAGCTTCAGGGCCTACACTGAAGCTTTCTTT. Encoded protein: CASSFRAYTEAFF. This sequence joins TRBV5-4 and TRBJ1-1, with D possibly matching TRBD1 (5 bases). Germline CDR1 SGHNT, CDR2 YYREEE (reference sequence). Trimming shortened V by 2 bases and J by 3 bases, and 8 bases separated the two germline ends. CDR3 length equals 13 residues.

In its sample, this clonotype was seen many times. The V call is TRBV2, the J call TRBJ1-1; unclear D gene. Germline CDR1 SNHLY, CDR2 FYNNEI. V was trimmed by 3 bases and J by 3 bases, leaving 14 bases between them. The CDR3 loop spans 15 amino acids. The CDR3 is CASSEVGRVDTEAFF. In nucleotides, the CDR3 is TGTGCCAGCAGTGAGGTCGGGAGAGTGGACACTGAAGCTTTCTTT. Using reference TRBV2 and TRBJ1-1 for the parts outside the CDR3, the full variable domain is EPEVTQTPSHQVTQMGQEVILRCVPISNHLYFYWYRQILGQKVEFLVSFYNNEISEKSEIFDDQFSVERPDGSNFTLKIRSTKLEDSAMYFCASSEVGRVDTEAFFGQGTRLTVV.

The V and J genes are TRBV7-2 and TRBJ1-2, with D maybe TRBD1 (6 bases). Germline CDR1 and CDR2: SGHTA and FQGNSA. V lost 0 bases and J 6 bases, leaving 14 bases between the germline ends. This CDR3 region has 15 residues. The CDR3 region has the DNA TGTGCCAGCAGCTTAGCTTTGGGGGCAGGGGATGGCTACACCTTC. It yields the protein CASSLALGAGDGYTF.

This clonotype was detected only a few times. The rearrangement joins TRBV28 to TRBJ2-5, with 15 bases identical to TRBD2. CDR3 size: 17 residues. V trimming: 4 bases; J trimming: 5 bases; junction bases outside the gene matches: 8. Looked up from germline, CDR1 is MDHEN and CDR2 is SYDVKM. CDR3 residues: CASSYRTSGGAGETQYF. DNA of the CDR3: TGTGCCAGCAGTTACCGGACTAGCGGGGGGGCCGGTGAGACCCAGTACTTC.

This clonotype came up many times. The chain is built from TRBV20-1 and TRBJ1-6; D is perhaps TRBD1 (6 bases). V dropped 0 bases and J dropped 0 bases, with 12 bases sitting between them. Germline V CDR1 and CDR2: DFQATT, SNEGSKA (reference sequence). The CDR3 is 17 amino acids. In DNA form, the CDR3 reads TGCAGTGCTAGAGATTGGAACAGGGACTCCTATAATTCACCCCTCCACTTT. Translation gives CSARDWNRDSYNSPLHF.

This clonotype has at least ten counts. The CDR3 is CASSPDRVSNEKLFF. The CDR3 nucleotides are TGTGCCAGCAGCCCGGACAGGGTATCTAATGAAAAACTGTTTTTT. V is TRBV7-2 and J is TRBJ1-4; 8 bases match TRBD1. Germline V gene data show CDR1 as SGHTA and CDR2 as FQGNSA. Losses at the gene ends were 5 bases for V and 3 bases for J; bases not matched to a gene: 5. This CDR3 is 15 amino acids long.

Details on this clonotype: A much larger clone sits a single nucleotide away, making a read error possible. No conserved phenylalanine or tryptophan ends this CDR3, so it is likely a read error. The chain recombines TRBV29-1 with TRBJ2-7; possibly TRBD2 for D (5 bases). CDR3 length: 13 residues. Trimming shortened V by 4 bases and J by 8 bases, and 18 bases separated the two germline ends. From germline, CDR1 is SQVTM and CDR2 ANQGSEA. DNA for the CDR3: TGCAGCGTTGTAGGTCCGGAGCGGATCAAGCAGTACCTC. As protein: CSVVGPERIKQYL.

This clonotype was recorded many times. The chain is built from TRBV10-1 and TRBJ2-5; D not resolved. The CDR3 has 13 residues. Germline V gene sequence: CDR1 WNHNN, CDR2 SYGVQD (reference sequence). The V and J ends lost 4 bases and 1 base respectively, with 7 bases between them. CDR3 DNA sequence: TGCGCCAGCAGTGGTCGGCCCCAAGAGACCCAGTACTTC. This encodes CASSGRPQETQYF.

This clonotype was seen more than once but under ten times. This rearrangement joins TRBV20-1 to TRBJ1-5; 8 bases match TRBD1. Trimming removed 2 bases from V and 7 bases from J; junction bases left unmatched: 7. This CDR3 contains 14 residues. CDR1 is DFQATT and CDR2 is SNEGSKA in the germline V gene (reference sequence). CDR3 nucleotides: TGCAGTGCTAGAACTGGACAGGGCGGACAGCCCCAGCATTTT. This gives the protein CSARTGQGGQPQHF.

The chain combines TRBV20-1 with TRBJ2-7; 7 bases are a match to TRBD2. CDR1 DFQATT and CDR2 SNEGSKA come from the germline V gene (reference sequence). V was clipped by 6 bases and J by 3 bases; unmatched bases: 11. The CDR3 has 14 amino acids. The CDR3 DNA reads TGCAGTGCCGGGCGCGGACTAGGGCTCTACGAGCAGTACTTC. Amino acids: CSAGRGLGLYEQYF.

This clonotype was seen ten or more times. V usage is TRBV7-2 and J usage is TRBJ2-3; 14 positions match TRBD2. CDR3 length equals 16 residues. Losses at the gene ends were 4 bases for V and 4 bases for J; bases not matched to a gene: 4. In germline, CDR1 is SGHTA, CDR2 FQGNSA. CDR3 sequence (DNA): TGTGCCAGCAGCTCCCGACTAGCGGGGGGGCCAGATACGCAGTATTTT. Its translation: CASSSRLAGGPDTQYF.

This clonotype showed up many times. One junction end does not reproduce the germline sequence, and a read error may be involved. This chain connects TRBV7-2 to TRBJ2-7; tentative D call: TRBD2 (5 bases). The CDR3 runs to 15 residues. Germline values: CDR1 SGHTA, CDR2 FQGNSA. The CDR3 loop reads CASSLGLTTSYEQYF. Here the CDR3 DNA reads TGTGCCAGCAGCCTAGGACTCACCACCTCCTACGAGCAATACTTC.

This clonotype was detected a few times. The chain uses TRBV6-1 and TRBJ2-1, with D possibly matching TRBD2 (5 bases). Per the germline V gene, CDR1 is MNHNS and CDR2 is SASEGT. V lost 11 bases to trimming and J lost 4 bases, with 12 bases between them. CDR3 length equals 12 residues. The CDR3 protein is CALRSGYNEQFF. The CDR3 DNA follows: TGTGCCCTACGGTCGGGGTACAATGAGCAGTTCTTC.

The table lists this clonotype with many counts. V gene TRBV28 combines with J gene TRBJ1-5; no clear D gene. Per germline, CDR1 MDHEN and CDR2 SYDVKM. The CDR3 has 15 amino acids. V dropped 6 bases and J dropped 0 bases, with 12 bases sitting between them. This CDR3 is CASSPWIDSNQPQHF. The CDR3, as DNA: TGTGCCAGCAGCCCCTGGATTGATAGCAATCAGCCCCAGCATTTT.

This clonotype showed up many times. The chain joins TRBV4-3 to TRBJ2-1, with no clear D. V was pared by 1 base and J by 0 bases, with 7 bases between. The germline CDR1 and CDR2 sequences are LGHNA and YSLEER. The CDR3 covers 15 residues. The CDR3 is CASSQARRSYNEQFF. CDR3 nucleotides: TGCGCCAGCAGCCAAGCTCGCCGCTCCTACAATGAGCAGTTCTTC.

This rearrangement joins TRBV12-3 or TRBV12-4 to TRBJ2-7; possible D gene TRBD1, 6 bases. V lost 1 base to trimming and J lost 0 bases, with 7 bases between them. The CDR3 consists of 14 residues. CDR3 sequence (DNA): TGTGCCAGCAGTTTAGGGACAGTCTCCTACGAGCAGTACTTC. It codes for CASSLGTVSYEQYF.

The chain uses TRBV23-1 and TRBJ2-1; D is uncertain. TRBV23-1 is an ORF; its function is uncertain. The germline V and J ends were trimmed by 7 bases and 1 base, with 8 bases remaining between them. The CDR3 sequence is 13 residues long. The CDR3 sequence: CASTIRSYNEQFF. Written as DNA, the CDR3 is TGCGCCAGCACCATTAGGTCCTACAATGAGCAGTTCTTC.

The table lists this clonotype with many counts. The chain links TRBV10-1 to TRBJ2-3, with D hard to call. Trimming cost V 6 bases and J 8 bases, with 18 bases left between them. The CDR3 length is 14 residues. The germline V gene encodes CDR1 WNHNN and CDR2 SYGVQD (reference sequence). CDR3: CASSLADPWATQYF. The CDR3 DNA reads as TGCGCCAGCAGCCTTGCGGACCCTTGGGCTACGCAGTATTTT.

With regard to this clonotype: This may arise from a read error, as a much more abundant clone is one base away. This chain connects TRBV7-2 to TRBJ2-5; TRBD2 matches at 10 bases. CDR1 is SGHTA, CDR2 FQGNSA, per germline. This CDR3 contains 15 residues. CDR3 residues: CASSPSGGYQENQYF. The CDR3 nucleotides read TGTGCCAGCAGCCCTAGCGGGGGATACCAAGAGAACCAGTACTTC.

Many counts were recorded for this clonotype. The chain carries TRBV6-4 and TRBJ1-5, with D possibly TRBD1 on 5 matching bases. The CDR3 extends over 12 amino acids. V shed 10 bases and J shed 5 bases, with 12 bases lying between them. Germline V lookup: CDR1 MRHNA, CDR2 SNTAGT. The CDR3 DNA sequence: TGTGCCATCGAGGCGGGGGATCAGCCCCAGCATTTT. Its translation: CAIEAGDQPQHF.

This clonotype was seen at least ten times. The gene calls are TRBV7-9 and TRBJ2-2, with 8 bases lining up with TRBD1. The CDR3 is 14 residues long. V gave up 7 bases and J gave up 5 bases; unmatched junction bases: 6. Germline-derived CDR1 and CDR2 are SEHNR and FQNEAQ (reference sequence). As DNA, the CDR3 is TGTGCCAGCATCCGGACAGGGTCAACCGGGGAGCTGTTTTTT. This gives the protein CASIRTGSTGELFF. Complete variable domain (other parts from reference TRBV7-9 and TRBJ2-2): DTGVSQNPRHKITKRGQNVTFRCDPISEHNRLYWYRQTLGQGPEFLTYFQNEAQLEKSRLLSDRFSAERPKGSFSTLEIQRTEQGDSAMYLCASIRTGSTGELFFGEGSRLTVL.

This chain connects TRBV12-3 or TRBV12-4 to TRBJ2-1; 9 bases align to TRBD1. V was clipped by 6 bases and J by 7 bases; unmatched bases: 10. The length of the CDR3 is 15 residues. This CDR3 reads CASSLDRGSRNEQFF. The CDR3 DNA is TGTGCCAGCAGCCTGGACAGGGGAAGCAGGAATGAGCAGTTCTTC.

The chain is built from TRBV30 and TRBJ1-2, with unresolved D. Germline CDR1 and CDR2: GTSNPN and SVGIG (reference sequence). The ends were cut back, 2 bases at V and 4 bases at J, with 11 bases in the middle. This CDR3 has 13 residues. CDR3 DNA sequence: TGTGCCTGGAGTTCCCCAAGGTCCTATGGCTACACCTTC. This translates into CAWSSPRSYGYTF.

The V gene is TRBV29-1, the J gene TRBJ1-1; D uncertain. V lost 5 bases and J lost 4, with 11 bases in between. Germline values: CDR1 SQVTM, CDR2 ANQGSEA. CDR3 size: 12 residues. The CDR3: CSVFELGTEAFF. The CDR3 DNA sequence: TGCAGCGTTTTCGAGTTGGGCACTGAAGCTTTCTTT.

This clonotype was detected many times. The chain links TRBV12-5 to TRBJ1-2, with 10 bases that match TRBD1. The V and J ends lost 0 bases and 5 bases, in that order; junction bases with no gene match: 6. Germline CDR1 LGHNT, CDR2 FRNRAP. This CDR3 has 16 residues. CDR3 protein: CASGLVPGTGDYGYTF. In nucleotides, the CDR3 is TGTGCTAGTGGTTTGGTTCCCGGGACAGGGGATTATGGCTACACCTTC.

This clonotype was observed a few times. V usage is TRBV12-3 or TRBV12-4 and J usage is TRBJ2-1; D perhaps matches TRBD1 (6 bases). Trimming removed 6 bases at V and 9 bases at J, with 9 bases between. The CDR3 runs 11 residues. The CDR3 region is CASSQGIEQFF. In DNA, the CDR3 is TGTGCCAGCAGCCAGGGGATTGAGCAGTTCTTC.